This TCR beta chain was sequenced for a study of blood T cell repertoires in COVID-19 (dated by TCRdb to the early 2020s). Looking at the study overall: The collaborator samples originated in the United States, Italy and Spain and spanned the acute and convalescent phases of COVID-19. The repertoires were made available in a free public database intended to serve as a resource for research on the immune response to SARS-CoV-2. Where HLA class I and class II types were available, the types were taken from metadata supplied by the sample provider, not from assay-based typing. The prospective study material was composed of cDNA or gDNA derived from T cells, B-cell-depleted T cells, or PBMCs. Sample metadata almost always included a de-identified subject ID, COVID-19 status, age in years and sex. The samples were drawn from two sources: the first 160 participants of the ongoing ImmuneRACE study, and 950 to 1,500 subjects contributed by 6 global collaborators. The dataset comprised deeply sampled blood TCRbeta repertoires from subjects exposed to, actively infected with, or recovered from COVID-19.

Relative to germline, V is 0 bases shorter and J is 6 bases shorter, with 6 bases between their ends. As encoded in the germline V gene (reference sequence), CDR1 is GTSNPN while CDR2 is SVGIG. The CDR3 goes from the cysteine to the phenylalanine over 12 residues. Here the CDR3 DNA is all that survives: 36 bases in frame from base 1. What the authors observed across the whole study: How much clinical and demographic metadata was included differed by source and by participant, and the metadata was provided uncurated.

Remarks on this clone: What antigen it recognizes has not been identified. Nothing much larger sits one base from this clone, and base qualities are not available. The same CDR3 is also encoded by other DNA sequences in this sample.

The collaborating institutions used their own protocols to collect whole blood in K2EDTA tubes. Collaborator samples were shipped for TCRbeta analysis as frozen whole blood, isolated PBMCs, or DNA extracted from either sample type. TCRbeta CDR3 regions were amplified from genomic DNA using the immunoSEQ Assay, a bias-controlled multiplex PCR. In the paper's pipeline: Within the assay, amplification of reference gene primers was used to estimate how many nucleated cells each sample contained. To quantify the absolute abundance of each unique TCRbeta CDR3 rearrangement, sequence reads were collapsed and filtered. Productive Simpson clonality was computed per sample as the square root of Simpson's diversity index over productive rearrangements. Imported from immuneACCESS, the table was reduced by TCRdb to in-frame sequences with V and J called. These copies leave out some clones; in studies compared against another copy, an unresolved V gene accounts for under half, and the cause of the remainder is not known. For V, J and clone size, that table is used; D and trimming come from the DNA. This sample lists about 140,000 clones; 88% were detected once. The ten biggest clones cover over 9.5% of the sample.

Sequenced sample: peripheral blood. The receptor chain draws on TRBV30 and TRBJ2-1; too little of a D gene remains to name it. This sequence was found in a man in his sixties with active or convalescent COVID-19. The base sequence is TGTGCCTGGAGTGTACGAGGCAATGAGCAGTTCTTC. Its coded protein is CAWSVRGNEQFF.